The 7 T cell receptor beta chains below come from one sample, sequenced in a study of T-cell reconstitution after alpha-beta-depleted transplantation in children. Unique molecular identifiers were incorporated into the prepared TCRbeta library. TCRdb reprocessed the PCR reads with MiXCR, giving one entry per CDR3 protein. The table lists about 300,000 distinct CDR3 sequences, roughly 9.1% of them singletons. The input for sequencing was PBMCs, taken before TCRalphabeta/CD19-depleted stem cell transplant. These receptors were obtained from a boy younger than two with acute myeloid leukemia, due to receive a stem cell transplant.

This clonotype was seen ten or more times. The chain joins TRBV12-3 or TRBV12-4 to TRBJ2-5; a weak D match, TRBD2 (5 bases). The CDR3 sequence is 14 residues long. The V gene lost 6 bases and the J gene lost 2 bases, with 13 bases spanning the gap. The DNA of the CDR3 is TGTGCCAGCAGCCCTGCTCCGGGGCAAGAGACCCAGTACTTC. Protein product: CASSPAPGQETQYF.

The CDR3 nucleotides are TGTGCCAGCAGCTTAGGGGACAGGGTCTCCTACGAGCAGTACTTC. This codes for CASSLGDRVSYEQYF. The rearrangement uses TRBV11-1 and TRBJ2-7; 9 bases are shared with TRBD1. Germline V gene lookup returns CDR1 SGHAT and CDR2 FQDESV (reference sequence). The CDR3 covers 15 residues. With V trimmed by 1 base and J by 0 bases, 1 base remained unmatched.

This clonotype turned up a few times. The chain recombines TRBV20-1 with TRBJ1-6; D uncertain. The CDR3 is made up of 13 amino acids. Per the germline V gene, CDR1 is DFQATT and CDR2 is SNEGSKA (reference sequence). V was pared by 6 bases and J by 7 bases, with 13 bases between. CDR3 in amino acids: CSASELPNSPLHF. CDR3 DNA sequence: TGCAGTGCCTCGGAACTCCCAAATTCACCCCTCCACTTT.

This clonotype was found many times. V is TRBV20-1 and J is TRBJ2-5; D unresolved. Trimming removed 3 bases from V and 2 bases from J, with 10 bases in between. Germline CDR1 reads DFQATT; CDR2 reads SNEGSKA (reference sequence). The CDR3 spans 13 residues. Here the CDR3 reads CSARGLGQETQYF. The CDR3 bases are TGCAGTGCTAGGGGCTTGGGTCAAGAGACCCAGTACTTC.

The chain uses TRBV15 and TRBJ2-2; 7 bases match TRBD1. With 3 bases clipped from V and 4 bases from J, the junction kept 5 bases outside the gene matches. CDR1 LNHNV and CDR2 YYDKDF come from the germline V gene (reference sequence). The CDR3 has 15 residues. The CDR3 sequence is CATSRRQGSTGELFF. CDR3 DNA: TGTGCCACCAGCAGGAGACAGGGAAGCACCGGGGAGCTGTTTTTT.

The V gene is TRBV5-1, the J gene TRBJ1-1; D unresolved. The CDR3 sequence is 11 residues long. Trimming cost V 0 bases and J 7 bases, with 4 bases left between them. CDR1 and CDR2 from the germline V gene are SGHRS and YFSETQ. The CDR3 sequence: CASSLGLEAFF. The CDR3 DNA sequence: TGCGCCAGCAGCTTGGGCCTTGAAGCTTTCTTT.

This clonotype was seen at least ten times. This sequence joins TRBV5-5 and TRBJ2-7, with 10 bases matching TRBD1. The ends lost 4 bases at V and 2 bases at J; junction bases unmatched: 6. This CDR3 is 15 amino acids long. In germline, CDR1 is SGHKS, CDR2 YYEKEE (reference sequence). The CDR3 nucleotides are TGTGCCAGCAGCCCTCGACAGGGGGCTCCCTACGAGCAGTACTTC. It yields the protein CASSPRQGAPYEQYF.